This TCR beta chain was captured by sequencing in a study of OX40 agonist ivuxolimab in advanced cancers. Overall study: Ivuxolimab, an agonistic anti-OX40 (CD134) antibody, was given to patients. In this trial design, patients received ivuxolimab intravenously at 0.01 to 10 mg/kg every 2 weeks. With a range of 23 to 79, age averaged roughly 61 years, and 75% to 90% were male. Prior checkpoint blockade (anti-PD-1, anti-PD-L1 or anti-CTLA-4) was permitted; 35% to 50% had it.

The data were produced by immunoSEQ multiplex PCR, yet TCRdb's version contains in-frame clones alone and is incomplete. The sample shows fewer than 90,000 clones, roughly 92% of them seen only once. Germline CDR1 and CDR2: SGHVS and FNYEAQ. Trimming shortened V by 3 bases and J by 6 bases, and 8 bases separated the two germline ends. The CDR3 has 13 residues. The specimen comprised CD4+ or CD8+ T cells sorted from blood, sampled in a trial of the OX40 agonist ivuxolimab. This rearrangement joins TRBV7-6 to TRBJ2-2; possibly TRBD2 for D (5 bases). The sequence came from an adult with an advanced solid tumor such as melanoma, head and neck, liver or kidney cancer. CDR3 loop: CASSLAGPGELFF. The CDR3 bases are TGTGCCAGCAGCTTGGCGGGCCCCGGGGAGCTGTTTTTT. Complete variable domain (other parts from reference TRBV7-6 and TRBJ2-2): GAGVSQSPRYKVTKRGQDVALRCDPISGHVSLYWYRQALGQGPEFLTYFNYEAQQDKSGLPNDRFSAERPEGSISTLTIQRTEQRDSAMYRCASSLAGPGELFFGEGSRLTVL.